The clone carrying this TCR beta chain was picked up many times. Its matching antigen is unknown. Germline assignment: CDR1 MNHEY and CDR2 SMNVEV (reference sequence). The CDR3 is 18 residues long. The J segment lost 4 bases and the V segment lost 5 bases, leaving 9 bases of the junction unmatched. Ligated cDNA underwent four rounds of PCR with nested alpha and beta constant region primers and SP2. TCRdb re-called the 5' RACE reads through MiXCR, storing one row per CDR3 protein. Here the sample spans 55,000 to 65,000 distinct CDR3 sequences, under 10% being singletons. This specimen belongs to a study of naive and memory T cell subsets. Study-level results: This RNA-based method may be sensitive to activation-related transcript changes.

TCR cDNA received a 3' ligated oligonucleotide that carried a UMI. V and J are TRBV27 and TRBJ2-2, with 14 bases identical to TRBD2. This sequence was found in a female donor in good health. The CDR3 region is CASSAGLAGDIGTGELFF. CDR3 DNA sequence: TGTGCCAGCAGTGCGGGACTAGCGGGAGATATTGGCACCGGGGAGCTGTTTTTT.